This T cell receptor (beta chain) was sequenced in a study of cytomegalovirus exposure and HLA in healthy donors. Notes on the study in general: Rare sequences made up most TCRs, while some public TCRs were found in many donors. It has been reported that TCR beta sequences accurately predicted the HLA-A and HLA-B alleles of most subjects. The authors judged a highly shared variant cluster likely a sequencing artifact. In a later analysis, TCR beta V- and J-gene trimming showed a link to a missense DCLRE1C variant.

PCR employed 60 Vbeta and 13 Jbeta primers. Repertoires were generated with immunoSEQ multiplex PCR, while TCRdb's copy carries only in-frame clones and drops some. The sample data list 65,000 to 85,000 clones. As for this clone: What it recognizes is unknown.

This TCR came from a female donor in good health and CMV-seropositive. Specimen: PBMCs.

Here the CDR3 DNA reads TGCGCCAGCAGCCAAGAGGGACAGGGGGCGGGGGAGCAGTACTTC. This codes for CASSQEGQGAGEQYF. This chain uses TRBV4-3 with TRBJ2-7; TRBD1 matches 12 bases. V gave up 0 bases and J gave up 7 bases; unmatched junction bases: 4. Germline lookup yields CDR1 LGHNA and CDR2 YSLEER. The CDR3 is made up of 15 amino acids.